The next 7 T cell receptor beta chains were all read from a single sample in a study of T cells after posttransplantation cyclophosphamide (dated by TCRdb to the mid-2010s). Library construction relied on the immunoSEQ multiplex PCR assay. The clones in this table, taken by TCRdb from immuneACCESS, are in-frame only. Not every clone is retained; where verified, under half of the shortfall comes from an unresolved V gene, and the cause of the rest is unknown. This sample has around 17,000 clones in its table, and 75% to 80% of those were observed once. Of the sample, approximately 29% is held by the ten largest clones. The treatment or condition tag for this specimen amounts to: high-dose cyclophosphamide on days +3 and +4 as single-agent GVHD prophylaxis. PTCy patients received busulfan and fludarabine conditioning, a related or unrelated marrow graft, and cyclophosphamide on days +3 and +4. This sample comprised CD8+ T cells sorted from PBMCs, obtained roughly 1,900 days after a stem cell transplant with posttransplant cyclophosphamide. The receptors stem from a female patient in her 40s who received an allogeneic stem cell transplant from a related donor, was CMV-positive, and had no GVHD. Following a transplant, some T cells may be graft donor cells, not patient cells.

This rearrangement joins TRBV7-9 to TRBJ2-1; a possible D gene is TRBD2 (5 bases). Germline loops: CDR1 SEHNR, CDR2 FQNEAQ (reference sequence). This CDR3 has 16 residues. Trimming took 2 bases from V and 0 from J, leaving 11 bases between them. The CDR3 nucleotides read TGTGCCAGCAGCTTACCGGGGTATAGCTCCTACAATGAGCAGTTCTTC. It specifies CASSLPGYSSYNEQFF.

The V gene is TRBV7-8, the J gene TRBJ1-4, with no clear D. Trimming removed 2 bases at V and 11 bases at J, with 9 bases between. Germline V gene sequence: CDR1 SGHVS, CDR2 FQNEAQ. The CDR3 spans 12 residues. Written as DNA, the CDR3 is TGTGCCAGCAGCTTACAGGCCCATAAACTGTTTTTT. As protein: CASSLQAHKLFF.

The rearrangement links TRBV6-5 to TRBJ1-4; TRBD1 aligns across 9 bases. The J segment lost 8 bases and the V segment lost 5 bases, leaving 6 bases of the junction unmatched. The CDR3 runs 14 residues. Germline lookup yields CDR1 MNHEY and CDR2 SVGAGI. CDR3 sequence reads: CASSPTGGREKLFF. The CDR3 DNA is TGTGCCAGCAGTCCCACAGGGGGCCGCGAAAAACTGTTTTTT.

As DNA, the CDR3 is TGTGCCAGCAGCTTTGCGAAGAGCGGGCTTAATTCACCCCTCCACTTT. Residues: CASSFAKSGLNSPLHF. The chain recombines TRBV12-1 with TRBJ1-6. TRBV12-1 is deemed a pseudogene. This CDR3 is built from 16 residues.

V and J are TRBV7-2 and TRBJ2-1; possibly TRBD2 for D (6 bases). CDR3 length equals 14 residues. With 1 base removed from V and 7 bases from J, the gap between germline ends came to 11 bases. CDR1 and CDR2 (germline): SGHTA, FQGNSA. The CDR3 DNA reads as TGTGCCAGCAGCTTAGGGGGGGACTTAAATGAGCAGTTCTTC. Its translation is CASSLGGDLNEQFF.

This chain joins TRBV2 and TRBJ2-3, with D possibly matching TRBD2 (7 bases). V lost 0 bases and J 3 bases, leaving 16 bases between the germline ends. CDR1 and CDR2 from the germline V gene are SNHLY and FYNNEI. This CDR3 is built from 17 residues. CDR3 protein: CASSEARGGSGTDTQYF. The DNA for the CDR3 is TGTGCCAGCAGTGAAGCGCGCGGGGGCTCGGGGACAGATACGCAGTATTTT.

CDR3 protein: CASAPRDSTQETQYF. CDR3 in DNA: TGTGCCAGCGCCCCCCGGGACAGCACTCAAGAGACCCAGTACTTC. This sequence joins TRBV2 and TRBJ2-5, with 7 bases that match TRBD1. In germline, CDR1 is SNHLY, CDR2 FYNNEI. This CDR3 is built from 15 residues. V shed 8 bases and J 2 bases; nucleotides not matched to a gene: 11.